The 21 T cell receptor beta chains in this list originate from one sample, sequenced in a study of T-cell reconstitution after alpha-beta-depleted transplantation in children. Unique molecular identifiers were used to barcode this TCRbeta library. TCRdb re-called the PCR reads through MiXCR, storing one row per CDR3 protein. The sample holds 360,000 or so distinct CDR3 sequences; about a fifth are singletons and the top ten take less than 4.5%. The sample consisted of PBMCs from the stem cell graft donor, taken from the stem cell graft. All receptors come from a human donor who donated a stem cell graft to a child with acute myeloid leukemia.

This clonotype was counted at least ten times. V and J are TRBV20-1 and TRBJ2-1; no firm D call. Germline V CDR1 and CDR2: DFQATT, SNEGSKA (reference sequence). The CDR3 has 15 residues. V lost 0 bases to trimming and J lost 0 bases, with 9 bases between them. This chain's CDR3 is CSARDTESSYNEQFF. The DNA for the CDR3 is TGCAGTGCTAGAGATACGGAAAGCTCCTACAATGAGCAGTTCTTC.

This clonotype was seen a few times. The chain links TRBV5-1 to TRBJ2-1, with 10 bases aligning to TRBD2. The CDR3 extends over 15 amino acids. Germline CDR1 reads SGHRS; CDR2 reads YFSETQ. J was trimmed by 1 base and V by 6 bases; bases with no gene match: 4. The CDR3 sequence is CASISSGGSYNEQFF. The CDR3 coding sequence is TGCGCCAGCATATCTAGCGGGGGATCCTACAATGAGCAGTTCTTC.

The table lists this clonotype with a few counts. The chain employs TRBV7-9 and TRBJ1-2; D call uncertain. Germline CDR1 is SEHNR and CDR2 is FQNEAQ (reference sequence). This CDR3 comprises 11 residues. V lost 5 bases, J lost 10 bases, and 11 bases lay in between. CDR3 residues: CASSDVGTYTF. The CDR3 DNA reads TGTGCCAGCAGCGACGTAGGAACCTACACCTTC. Full variable domain (outside the CDR3, taken from reference TRBV7-9 and TRBJ1-2): DTGVSQNPRHKITKRGQNVTFRCDPISEHNRLYWYRQTLGQGPEFLTYFQNEAQLEKSRLLSDRFSAERPKGSFSTLEIQRTEQGDSAMYLCASSDVGTYTFGSGTRLTVV.

This chain joins TRBV29-1 and TRBJ2-3; 10 bases agree with TRBD2. The germline V gene has CDR1 SQVTM and CDR2 ANQGSEA. The CDR3 length is 14 residues. Trimming removed 6 bases from V and 0 bases from J; junction bases left unmatched: 3. CDR3 region: CSVTSGMSTDTQYF. CDR3 DNA sequence: TGCAGCGTAACTAGCGGGATGAGCACAGATACGCAGTATTTT.

Only a few counts were recorded for this clonotype. V is TRBV7-6 and J is TRBJ2-2; D is perhaps TRBD2 (6 bases). The CDR3 totals 12 residues. The V gene lost 1 base and the J gene lost 13 bases, with 10 bases spanning the gap. CDR1 and CDR2 (germline): SGHVS, FNYEAQ. The CDR3 region is CASSLGQGGLFF. CDR3 sequence (DNA): TGTGCCAGCAGCTTAGGTCAGGGAGGGCTGTTTTTT.

This clonotype was counted only a few times. V is TRBV2 and J is TRBJ2-7; D unclear. Between the trimmed V and J ends, which lost 0 bases and 2 bases, there was a span of 11 bases. Germline V lookup: CDR1 SNHLY, CDR2 FYNNEI. CDR3 length equals 15 residues. The CDR3 sequence is CASSEAPGLTYEQYF. The CDR3 nucleotides are TGTGCCAGCAGTGAAGCTCCAGGTCTTACCTACGAGCAGTACTTC.

The J gene is TRBJ2-1, the V gene TRBV12-3 or TRBV12-4; D might be TRBD1 (6 bases). V shed 5 bases and J shed 3 bases, with 14 bases lying between them. The length of the CDR3 is 15 residues. The CDR3 sequence: CASSHRASLYNEQFF. The CDR3 DNA reads TGTGCCAGCAGTCACAGGGCGTCCCTCTACAATGAGCAGTTCTTC.

This clonotype was found many times. The chain couples TRBV6-5 to TRBJ2-1, with 11 bases matching TRBD2. CDR1 and CDR2 from the germline V gene are MNHEY and SVGAGI. CDR3 length: 17 residues. V shed 2 bases and J 9 bases; nucleotides not matched to a gene: 12. The CDR3 reads CASSYLTTSGSGTEQFF. CDR3 sequence (DNA): TGTGCCAGCAGTTACCTAACCACTAGCGGGAGTGGGACTGAGCAGTTCTTC.

This clonotype was seen once. The chain joins TRBV4-3 to TRBJ2-3; 9 positions match TRBD2. J was trimmed by 4 bases and V by 0 bases; bases with no gene match: 8. Per the germline V gene, CDR1 is LGHNA and CDR2 is YSLEER. The CDR3 sequence is 17 residues long. CDR3 residues: CASSQESTSGGSDTQYF. In DNA, the CDR3 is TGCGCCAGCAGCCAAGAGTCGACTAGCGGCGGTTCAGATACGCAGTATTTT.

The V gene is TRBV20-1, the J gene TRBJ2-7; 8 nucleotides line up with TRBD1. CDR1 and CDR2 (germline): DFQATT, SNEGSKA (reference sequence). The trim removed 6 bases at V and 3 bases at J, leaving 13 bases unmatched. The CDR3 consists of 15 residues. CDR3 coding DNA: TGCAGTGCGTTGTCACCGGGACAGGACCGCTACGAGCAGTACTTC. Translated, it gives CSALSPGQDRYEQYF.

The chain combines TRBV4-3 with TRBJ2-5; D unclear. The CDR3 sequence is 15 residues long. V dropped 0 bases and J dropped 7 bases, with 15 bases sitting between them. Germline-derived CDR1 and CDR2 are LGHNA and YSLEER. CDR3: CASSQDLEALGTQYF. The DNA for the CDR3 is TGCGCCAGCAGCCAAGATTTAGAAGCATTGGGGACCCAGTACTTC.

This clonotype was seen only a few times. This rearrangement joins TRBV24-1 to TRBJ2-2, with D uncertain. CDR1 and CDR2 from the germline V gene are KGHDR and SFDVKD. The CDR3 has 13 residues. V gave up 12 bases and J gave up 4 bases, with 14 bases separating them. Written as DNA, the CDR3 is TGTGCCTCCGGACCGCCGAGCACCGGGGAGCTGTTTTTT. Translation gives CASGPPSTGELFF.

There are a few counts of this clonotype. The chain combines TRBV6-5 with TRBJ2-7; no definite D call. The CDR3 is made up of 11 amino acids. The V and J ends lost 4 bases and 6 bases respectively, with 7 bases between them. Germline V gene lookup returns CDR1 MNHEY and CDR2 SVGAGI. CDR3 DNA: TGTGCCAGCAGTTCCACGGGCGAGCAGTACTTC. Protein: CASSSTGEQYF.

This clonotype was observed a handful of times. The rearrangement joins TRBV5-6 to TRBJ2-7; a possible D gene is TRBD1 (6 bases). The CDR3 runs 13 residues. Per germline, CDR1 SGHDT and CDR2 YYEEEE. V dropped 5 bases and J dropped 5 bases, with 14 bases sitting between them. CDR3 loop: CASRVQGRDEQYF. In nucleotides, the CDR3 is TGTGCCAGCAGGGTACAGGGAAGAGACGAGCAGTACTTC.

This clonotype was seen more than once but under ten times. The CDR3 coding sequence is TGTGCCAGCAGTGGGACAGGGGCAAATCAGCCCCAGCATTTT. Encoded protein: CASSGTGANQPQHF. The chain joins TRBV12-3 or TRBV12-4 to TRBJ1-5; 10 nucleotides line up with TRBD1. The CDR3 totals 14 residues. V dropped 5 bases and J dropped 4; count of bases not matched to a gene: 2.

This clonotype appeared a few times. The chain carries TRBV27 and TRBJ2-3; D unresolved. Trimming left V 4 bases short and J 2 bases short, with 10 bases between. There are 14 residues in the CDR3. Germline CDR1 MNHEY, CDR2 SMNVEV (reference sequence). This CDR3 reads CASSSWSTTDTQYF. The CDR3 nucleotides read TGTGCCAGCAGTTCTTGGTCTACCACAGATACGCAGTATTTT.

This clonotype appeared a few times. This chain connects TRBV27 to TRBJ1-5; D gene unclear. Germline assignment: CDR1 MNHEY and CDR2 SMNVEV (reference sequence). Trimming shortened V by 6 bases and J by 5 bases, and 11 bases separated the two germline ends. The CDR3 runs to 13 residues. The CDR3 region is CASRASGYQPQHF. The CDR3 DNA sequence: TGTGCCAGCAGAGCAAGCGGATATCAGCCCCAGCATTTT.

This clonotype came up many times. The chain uses TRBV12-3 or TRBV12-4 and TRBJ2-7, with D possibly matching TRBD1 (6 bases). Trimming cost V 6 bases and J 0 bases, with 12 bases left between them. This CDR3 contains 14 residues. DNA of the CDR3: TGTGCCAGCAGCCCTCGACAGGACTCCTACGAGCAGTACTTC. This encodes CASSPRQDSYEQYF.

This clonotype was seen ten or more times. The chain couples TRBV20-1 to TRBJ2-1; D gene uncertain. The CDR3 length is 16 residues. V lost 5 bases and J 0 bases, leaving 17 bases between the germline ends. The germline gives CDR1 DFQATT, CDR2 SNEGSKA (reference sequence). In nucleotides, the CDR3 is TGCAGTGCTGCATCGGCGAGACTGAGCTCCTACAATGAGCAGTTCTTC. Translating gives CSAASARLSSYNEQFF.

The chain combines TRBV29-1 with TRBJ2-2, with D tentatively TRBD2 (6 bases). Germline V gives CDR1 SQVTM, CDR2 ANQGSEA. V was clipped by 6 bases and J by 4 bases, with 12 bases between them. The CDR3 length is 13 residues. The CDR3 here is CSVGGVPTGELFF. The CDR3 bases are TGCAGCGTGGGGGGAGTACCCACCGGGGAGCTGTTTTTT.

Regarding this clonotype: Relative to the germline gene, one junction end is altered; a read error may explain this. This chain links TRBV12-3 or TRBV12-4 with TRBJ1-3, with D tentatively TRBD1 (5 bases). CDR3 length: 9 residues. In DNA form, the CDR3 reads TGTGCCAGCAGTCGGGACGGGAATTTT. Translated, it gives CASSRDGNF.